This T cell receptor beta chain was sequenced in a study of T cell responses to AZD1222 COVID-19 vaccine (dated by TCRdb to the early 2020s). Turning to the overall study: A total of 230 to 250 trial participants underwent TCR sequencing, of whom some 210 received two doses of AZD1222 and about 25 received two doses of the MenACWY control vaccine. Enrollment into the trials was organized by age into subgroups of 18-55, 56-69 and 70-plus years, and those subgroups contained approximately 150, 30 and 60 TCR-sequenced participants, respectively. What the study reported, not specific to this receptor: In the small 56-69-year group, the increase in depth fell short of significance, most likely because of low power. Nearly half of unique spike-specific TCRs reportedly recognized epitopes outside regions mutated in the B.1.351 and B.1.1.7 variants. Conclusions about previously exposed vaccinees were limited because only a handful of AZD1222 recipients were SARS-CoV-2 seropositive at baseline. Because no day 14 peak-response samples were available, the repertoires could be characterized only after the peak T cell response. CD4 TCRs associated with the vaccine covered the entire spike protein, and the dominant responses were in regions 160-218 and 743-854. Participants were mostly white British and included more females than males, and it was suggested by the authors that clonal diversity may have been underestimated. After two AZD1222 doses, spike-specific TCR breadth and depth were significantly higher than at day 0 and than in MenACWY recipients.

Per the publication, the time point label means: about 28 days (+/-7) after the second vaccine dose. AZD1222 recipients whose second dose came at about 4 weeks and those whose second dose came at about 12 weeks were combined into one group, since spike-specific TCR depth and breadth did not differ between the two schedules. The vaccinee samples were drawn from two UK trials, COV001 and COV002, one of which was a single-blind randomized controlled phase 2/3 trial testing AZD1222 (ChAdOx1 nCoV-19) in healthy adults. For TCRbeta chain sequencing, PBMC samples were collected from trial participants at day 0 and at day 28 after the second dose. The junction carries 19 bases between V and J, which are trimmed by 7 bases and 3 bases respectively. Counted from cysteine to phenylalanine, this CDR3 has 15 amino acids. The DNA shown is the 45-base CDR3, in frame from base 1. The germline V gene supplies CDR1 MNHEY and CDR2 SVGAGI.

The CDR3 regions of human TCRbeta chains were analyzed by immunosequencing. As for the authors' bioinformatics: TCRs in the repertoires were matched against a reference library of SARS-CoV-2-specific TCRs that had been generated with the MIRA antigen-specificity platform. Breadth meant the fraction of unique TCRs that were SARS-CoV-2-associated, whereas depth meant the fraction of total T cells that were SARS-CoV-2-associated. Using the MIRA data, every spike-specific TCR was mapped to the spike region that the TCR reacted to and assigned to either a CD4 or a CD8 class. Log10-transformed breadth and depth values were compared by one-way ANOVA with Sidak's multiple comparisons tests. The clones in this table, taken by TCRdb from immuneACCESS, are in-frame only. Not every clone is retained; where verified, under half of the shortfall comes from an unresolved V gene, and the cause of the rest is unknown. That table gives V, J and clone size, and the DNA gave D and trimming. Recorded for this sample are about 94,000 clones; around nine tenths of them occurred a single time. Of the sample, roughly an eighth falls within the top ten clones.

Concerning this clone itself: Its antigen specificity is not known. No much larger clone exists at a distance of one base, and base qualities are not known.

The V gene is TRBV6-5 and the J gene is TRBJ2-7, with the identity of the D gene unclear. This clonotype was obtained from an adult who received the AZD1222 COVID-19 vaccine. Sequencing was performed on peripheral blood, taken 28 days after the second AZD1222 dose. The sequenced DNA: TGTGCCAGCACCGCCGGGCAGTCCATCATCTACGAGCAGTACTTC. Its protein reads: CASTAGQSIIYEQYF.